This paragraph covers one TCR beta chain sequence. The sample comes from a study of blood T cell repertoires in COVID-19. Across the study: Samples came from the United States, Italy and Spain, spanning acute and convalescent COVID-19. PBMCs, B-cell-depleted T cells, or T cells were the source of the cDNA or gDNA that made up the material.

Participants had their cohort set by participant-reported clinical history. Before being deemed recovered, Cohort 3 donors had two negative PCRs, clearance, or symptom resolution. CDR3 length: 14 amino acids. Trimming cost V 1 base and J 8 bases, with 15 bases left between them. Germline CDR1 and CDR2: SGHRS and YFSETQ. The repertoire was sequenced with immunoSEQ multiplex PCR; TCRdb's copy has only in-frame clones and lacks some. The table records over 200,000 clones, around 85% of them present only once. The TCR sequence derives from a middle-aged man who had recovered from COVID-19. The sample was PBMCs or T cells enriched from blood (not recorded which). V usage is TRBV5-1 and J usage is TRBJ1-2; D might be TRBD1 (6 bases). DNA of the CDR3: TGCGCCAGCAGCTTGCGGCAGGGGAAAGAAGGCTACACCTTC. Its translation: CASSLRQGKEGYTF.